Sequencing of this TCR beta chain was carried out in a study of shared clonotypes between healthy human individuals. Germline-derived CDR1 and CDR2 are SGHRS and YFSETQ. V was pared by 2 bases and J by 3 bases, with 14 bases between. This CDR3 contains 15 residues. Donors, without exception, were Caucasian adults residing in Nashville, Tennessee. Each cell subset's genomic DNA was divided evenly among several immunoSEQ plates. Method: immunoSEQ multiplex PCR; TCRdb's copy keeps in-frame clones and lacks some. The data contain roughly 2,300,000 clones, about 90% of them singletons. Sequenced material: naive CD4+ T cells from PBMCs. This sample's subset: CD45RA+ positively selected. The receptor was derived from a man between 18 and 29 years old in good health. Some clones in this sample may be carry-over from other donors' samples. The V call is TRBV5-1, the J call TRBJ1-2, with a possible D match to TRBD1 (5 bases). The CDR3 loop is CASSLLKGNDYGYTF. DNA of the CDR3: TGCGCCAGCAGCTTACTTAAGGGGAACGACTATGGCTACACCTTC.